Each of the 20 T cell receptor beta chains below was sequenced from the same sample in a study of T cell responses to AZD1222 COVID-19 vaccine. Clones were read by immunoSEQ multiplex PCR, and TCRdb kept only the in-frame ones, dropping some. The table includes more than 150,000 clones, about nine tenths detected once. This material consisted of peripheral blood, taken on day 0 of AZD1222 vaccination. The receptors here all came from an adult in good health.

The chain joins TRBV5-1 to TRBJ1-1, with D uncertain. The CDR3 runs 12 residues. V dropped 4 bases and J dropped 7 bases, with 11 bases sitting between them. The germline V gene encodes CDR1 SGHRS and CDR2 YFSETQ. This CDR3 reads CASSREFGEAFF. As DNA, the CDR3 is TGCGCCAGCAGCCGTGAATTCGGTGAAGCTTTCTTT.

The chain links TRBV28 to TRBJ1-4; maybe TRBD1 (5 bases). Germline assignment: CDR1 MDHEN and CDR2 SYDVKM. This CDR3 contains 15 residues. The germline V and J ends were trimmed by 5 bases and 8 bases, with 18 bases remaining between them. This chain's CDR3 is CASSPWTKGEEKLFF. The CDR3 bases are TGTGCCAGCAGTCCCTGGACTAAAGGGGAGGAAAAACTGTTTTTT.

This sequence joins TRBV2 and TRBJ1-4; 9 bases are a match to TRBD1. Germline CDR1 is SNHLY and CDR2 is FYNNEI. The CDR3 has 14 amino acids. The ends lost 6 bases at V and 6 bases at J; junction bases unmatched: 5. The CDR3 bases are TGTGCCAGCAGGAACAGGGGGCTGGATGAAAAACTGTTTTTT. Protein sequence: CASRNRGLDEKLFF.

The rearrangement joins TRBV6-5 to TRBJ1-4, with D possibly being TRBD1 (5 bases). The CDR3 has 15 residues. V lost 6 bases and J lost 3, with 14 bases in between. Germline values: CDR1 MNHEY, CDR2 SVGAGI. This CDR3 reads CASRSSWGANEKLFF. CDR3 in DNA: TGTGCCAGCAGATCCTCGTGGGGGGCTAATGAAAAACTGTTTTTT.

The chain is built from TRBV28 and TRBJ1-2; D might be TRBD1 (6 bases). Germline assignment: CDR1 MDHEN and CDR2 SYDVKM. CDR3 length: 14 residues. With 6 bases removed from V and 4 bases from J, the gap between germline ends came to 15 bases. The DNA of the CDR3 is TGTGCCAGCAGACCCGGGACAACAAGCTATGGCTACACCTTC. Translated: CASRPGTTSYGYTF.

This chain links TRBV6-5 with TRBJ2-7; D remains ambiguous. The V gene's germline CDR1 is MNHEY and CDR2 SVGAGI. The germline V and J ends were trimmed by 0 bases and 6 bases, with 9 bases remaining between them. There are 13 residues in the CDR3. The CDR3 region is CASSYSSTFEQYF. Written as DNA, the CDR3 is TGTGCCAGCAGTTACTCGTCCACTTTCGAGCAGTACTTC.

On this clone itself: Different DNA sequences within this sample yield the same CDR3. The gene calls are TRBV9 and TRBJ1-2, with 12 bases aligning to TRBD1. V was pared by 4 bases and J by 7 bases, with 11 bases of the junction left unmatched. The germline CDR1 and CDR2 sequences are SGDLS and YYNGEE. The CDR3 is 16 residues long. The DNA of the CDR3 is TGTGCCAGCAGCATCGGGACAGGGGGCCCTTCGGGTGGCTACACCTTC. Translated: CASSIGTGGPSGGYTF. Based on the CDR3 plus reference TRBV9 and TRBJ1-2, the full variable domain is DSGVTQTPKHLITATGQRVTLRCSPRSGDLSVYWYQQSLDQGLQFLIQYYNGEERAKGNILERFSAQQFPDLHSELNLSSLELGDSALYFCASSIGTGGPSGGYTFGSGTRLTVV.

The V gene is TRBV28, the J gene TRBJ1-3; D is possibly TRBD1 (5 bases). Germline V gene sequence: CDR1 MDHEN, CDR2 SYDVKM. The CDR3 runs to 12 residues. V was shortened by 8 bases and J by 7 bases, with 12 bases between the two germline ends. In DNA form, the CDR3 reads TGTGCCAGCGGGCGGGGCCCTAACACCATATATTTT. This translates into CASGRGPNTIYF.

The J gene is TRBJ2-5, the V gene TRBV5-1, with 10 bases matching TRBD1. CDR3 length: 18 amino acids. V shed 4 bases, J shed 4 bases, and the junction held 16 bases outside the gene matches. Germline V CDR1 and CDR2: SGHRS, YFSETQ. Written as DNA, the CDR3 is TGCGCCAGCAGCACACCAGGACAGGGGGTAGGGGGTAGAGAGACCCAGTACTTC. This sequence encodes CASSTPGQGVGGRETQYF.

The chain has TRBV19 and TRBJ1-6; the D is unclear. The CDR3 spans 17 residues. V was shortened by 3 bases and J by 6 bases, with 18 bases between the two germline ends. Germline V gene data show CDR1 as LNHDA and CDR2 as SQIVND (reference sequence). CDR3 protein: CASSMRQPGRLNSPLHF. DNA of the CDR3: TGTGCCAGTAGTATGCGTCAGCCTGGCCGACTTAATTCACCCCTCCACTTT.

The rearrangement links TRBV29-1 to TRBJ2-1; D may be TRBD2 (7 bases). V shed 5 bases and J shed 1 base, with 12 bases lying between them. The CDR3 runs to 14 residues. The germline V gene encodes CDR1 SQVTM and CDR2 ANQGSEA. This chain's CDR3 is CSVLGGASYNEQFF. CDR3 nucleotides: TGCAGCGTTCTGGGGGGGGCTTCCTACAATGAGCAGTTCTTC.

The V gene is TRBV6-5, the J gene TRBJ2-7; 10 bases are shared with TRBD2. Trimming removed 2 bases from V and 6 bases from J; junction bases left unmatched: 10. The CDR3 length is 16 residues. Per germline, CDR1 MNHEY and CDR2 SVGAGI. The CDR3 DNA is TGTGCCAGCAGTTACGGGGTAGCGGGGGGTTATGGCGAGCAGTACTTC. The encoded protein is CASSYGVAGGYGEQYF.

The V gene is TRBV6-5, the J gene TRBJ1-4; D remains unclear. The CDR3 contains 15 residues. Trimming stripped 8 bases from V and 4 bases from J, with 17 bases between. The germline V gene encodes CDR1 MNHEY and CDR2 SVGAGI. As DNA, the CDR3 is TGTGCCAGCTCGTCAGGCGACGGCCTTAATGAAAAACTGTTTTTT. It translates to CASSSGDGLNEKLFF.

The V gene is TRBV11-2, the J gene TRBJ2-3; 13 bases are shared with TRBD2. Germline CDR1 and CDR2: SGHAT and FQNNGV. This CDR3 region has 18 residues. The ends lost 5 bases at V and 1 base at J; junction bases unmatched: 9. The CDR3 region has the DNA TGTGCCAGCAGCCTACTAGCGGGGGGGCCTCGGGGCACAGATACGCAGTATTTT. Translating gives CASSLLAGGPRGTDTQYF.

The DNA of the CDR3 is TGCAGTCTCGGGGTGGAGCGTGGCTACACCTTC. Amino acids: CSLGVERGYTF. The J gene is TRBJ1-2, the V gene TRBV29-1; D unclear. The CDR3 totals 11 residues. Germline lookup yields CDR1 SQVTM and CDR2 ANQGSEA.

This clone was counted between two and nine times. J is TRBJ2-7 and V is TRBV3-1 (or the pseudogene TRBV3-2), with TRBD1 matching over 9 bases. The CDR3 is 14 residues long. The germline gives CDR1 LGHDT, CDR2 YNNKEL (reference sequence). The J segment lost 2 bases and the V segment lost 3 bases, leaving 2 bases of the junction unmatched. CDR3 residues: CASSQTGGAYEQYF. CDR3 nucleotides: TGTGCCAGCAGCCAGACAGGGGGGGCCTACGAGCAGTACTTC.

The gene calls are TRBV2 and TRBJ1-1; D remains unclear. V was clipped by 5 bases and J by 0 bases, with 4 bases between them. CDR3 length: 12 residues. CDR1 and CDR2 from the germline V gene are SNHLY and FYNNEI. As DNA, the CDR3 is TGTGCCAGCAGTCCAATGAACACTGAAGCTTTCTTT. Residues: CASSPMNTEAFF. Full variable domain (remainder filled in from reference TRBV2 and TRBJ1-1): EPEVTQTPSHQVTQMGQEVILRCVPISNHLYFYWYRQILGQKVEFLVSFYNNEISEKSEIFDDQFSVERPDGSNFTLKIRSTKLEDSAMYFCASSPMNTEAFFGQGTRLTVV.

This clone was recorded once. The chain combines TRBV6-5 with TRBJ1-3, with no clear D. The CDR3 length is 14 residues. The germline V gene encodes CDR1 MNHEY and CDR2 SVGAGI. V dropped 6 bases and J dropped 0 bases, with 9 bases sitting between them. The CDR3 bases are TGTGCCAGCAGGGTCGTCGGCTCTGGAAACACCATATATTTT. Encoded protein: CASRVVGSGNTIYF.

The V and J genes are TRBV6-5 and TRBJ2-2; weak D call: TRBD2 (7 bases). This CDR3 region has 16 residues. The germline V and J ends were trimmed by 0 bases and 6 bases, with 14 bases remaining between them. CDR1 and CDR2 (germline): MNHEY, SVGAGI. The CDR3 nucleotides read TGTGCCAGCAGTTACTCGGGGGGGGGCCTTCCCGGGGAGCTGTTTTTT. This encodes CASSYSGGGLPGELFF.

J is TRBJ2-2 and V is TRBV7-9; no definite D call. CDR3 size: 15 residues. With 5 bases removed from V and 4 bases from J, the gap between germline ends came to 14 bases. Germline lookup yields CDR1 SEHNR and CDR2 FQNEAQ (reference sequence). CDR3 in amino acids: CASSSDRRATGELFF. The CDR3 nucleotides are TGTGCCAGCAGCAGCGACCGACGTGCCACCGGGGAGCTGTTTTTT. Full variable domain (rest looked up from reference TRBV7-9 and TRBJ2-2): DTGVSQNPRHKITKRGQNVTFRCDPISEHNRLYWYRQTLGQGPEFLTYFQNEAQLEKSRLLSDRFSAERPKGSFSTLEIQRTEQGDSAMYLCASSSDRRATGELFFGEGSRLTVL.